This T cell receptor (beta chain) was sequenced during a study of shared T cell receptors in the human thymus. Libraries were prepared by immunoSEQ multiplex PCR; TCRdb keeps only in-frame clonotypes and omits some of them. Seen here are 700,000 or so clones, approximately 83% observed once, and the top ten hold more than 0.008%. With V trimmed by 2 bases and J by 11 bases, 11 bases remained unmatched. There are 15 residues in the CDR3. The V gene's germline CDR1 is SGHRS and CDR2 YFSETQ. These same records also appear under a second study, on human thymus T cells. That work adds: Infants served as donors; they were healthy and Finnish and were having corrective surgery for congenital heart defects. Thymic samples were excised during corrective heart operations. Thymic and blood repertoires seemed to favor certain V and J genes. Unrelated individuals had highly overlapping thymic repertoires, as reported in related research.

The sample taken for sequencing was thymocytes. This chain joins TRBV5-1 and TRBJ2-3, with 10 nucleotides matching TRBD2. The TCR was taken from a girl less than two years old with a congenital heart defect. CDR3 residues: CASSFLAGACHGQYF. The CDR3 DNA reads TGCGCCAGCAGCTTCCTAGCGGGGGCCTGCCATGGGCAGTATTTT.